This entry concerns a single T cell receptor (beta chain). No antigen is known for it. Germline CDR1 LNHNV, CDR2 YYDKDF (reference sequence). The CDR3 runs to 15 residues. Unmatched junction bases numbered 0, after V lost 3 bases and J lost 0 bases. The data were taken from a study of T cells in Graves' hyperthyroidism and ophthalmopathy. Regarding the study as a whole: A model of 13 V-J pairs discriminated ophthalmopathy from stable hyperthyroidism.

TCR beta CDR3 regions were amplified from RNA. HTBI primers were employed in a first-round RT-PCR of the TCR CDR3. TCRdb re-analysed the multiplex PCR reads in MiXCR, keeping a single row per CDR3 protein. The table includes hundreds of thousands of distinct CDR3 sequences, less than 25% detected once. V and J are TRBV15 and TRBJ2-7; the match to TRBD2 covers 12 bases. Sequenced: blood. This receptor was identified in a man aged 25-45 years with Graves' ophthalmopathy. DNA of the CDR3: TGTGCCACCAGCAGGACTAGCGGGGGCTCCTACGAGCAGTACTTC. Protein: CATSRTSGGSYEQYF.